One and the same sample provided the 18 T cell receptor beta chains below, sequenced in a study of naive and memory T cell subsets. Both TRBC1 and TRBC2 were covered by a beta constant-region primer of two equimolar oligonucleotides. TCRdb re-called the UMI-ligation and nested PCR reads through MiXCR, storing one row per CDR3 protein. The data contain about 85,000 distinct CDR3 sequences, around 13% of them seen just once; the ten biggest clones take up approximately 0.94%. The sample comprised central memory CD4+ T cells from blood. The receptors stem from a human donor in good health.

This clonotype was detected many times. This chain uses TRBV2 with TRBJ1-2, with D tentatively TRBD1 (6 bases). The V end was cut by 7 bases, the J end by 3 bases, with 12 bases between. CDR3 length equals 13 residues. Germline V gene sequence: CDR1 SNHLY, CDR2 FYNNEI. For the CDR3, the DNA is TGTGCCAGCATGAGGGGGGCGGACTATGGCTACACCTTC. Its protein product is CASMRGADYGYTF. The variable domain in full, with the rest retrieved from reference TRBV2 and TRBJ1-2, is EPEVTQTPSHQVTQMGQEVILRCVPISNHLYFYWYRQILGQKVEFLVSFYNNEISEKSEIFDDQFSVERPDGSNFTLKIRSTKLEDSAMYFCASMRGADYGYTFGSGTRLTVV.

This clonotype was seen only a few times. J is TRBJ2-7 and V is TRBV12-3 or TRBV12-4, with no clear D. The CDR3 has 14 residues. The germline V and J ends were trimmed by 3 bases and 2 bases, with 11 bases remaining between them. The CDR3 nucleotides are TGTGCCAGCAGTTTCGGGTACAACCCCTACGAGCAGTACTTC. This gives the protein CASSFGYNPYEQYF.

This clonotype has a handful of counts. This chain links TRBV12-3 or TRBV12-4 with TRBJ2-1; TRBD2 matches 13 bases. This CDR3 is built from 15 residues. V dropped 6 bases and J dropped 4; count of bases not matched to a gene: 3. DNA for the CDR3: TGTGCCAGCAGAGAACTAGCGGGAGGGTACAATGAGCAGTTCTTC. It specifies CASRELAGGYNEQFF.

This clonotype was seen many times. V usage is TRBV29-1 and J usage is TRBJ2-2; 10 nucleotides match TRBD2. Germline trimming cut 6 bases from V and 5 bases from J; bases unmatched to any gene: 6. The CDR3 is 14 residues long. CDR1 and CDR2 from the germline V gene are SQVTM and ANQGSEA. Here the CDR3 reads CSVSGRAITGELFF. The CDR3 DNA follows: TGCAGCGTAAGCGGGAGGGCCATAACCGGGGAGCTGTTTTTT.

This clonotype was observed many times. This chain links TRBV10-3 with TRBJ2-6; D is tentatively TRBD1 or TRBD2 (5 bases each). Trimming stripped 9 bases from V and 0 bases from J, with 15 bases between. Looked up from germline, CDR1 is ENHRY and CDR2 is SYGVKD. The CDR3 covers 16 residues. The CDR3 DNA is TGTGCCATTCCGGGACCGCCAAGCTCTGGGGCCAACGTCCTGACTTTC. It codes for CAIPGPPSSGANVLTF.

The chain has TRBV20-1 and TRBJ2-3, with D perhaps matching TRBD2 (5 bases). With 0 bases removed from V and 7 bases from J, the gap between germline ends came to 11 bases. The CDR3 length is 13 residues. CDR1 is DFQATT and CDR2 is SNEGSKA in the germline V gene (reference sequence). CDR3 amino acids: CSARERGPNTQYF. The CDR3 region has the DNA TGCAGTGCTAGAGAAAGAGGGCCAAATACGCAGTATTTT.

This clonotype was observed a few times. The J gene is TRBJ1-2, the V gene TRBV7-6; TRBD1 might be the D (5 bases). Trimming removed 1 base from V and 1 base from J, with 10 bases in between. Looked up from germline, CDR1 is SGHVS and CDR2 is FNYEAQ. The CDR3 spans 15 residues. In DNA, the CDR3 is TGTGCCAGCAGCTTAGGGCCAGGGAGTAACTATGGCTACACCTTC. Encoded protein: CASSLGPGSNYGYTF.

The chain couples TRBV20-1 to TRBJ2-1, with 9 bases lining up with TRBD2. Germline CDR1 and CDR2: DFQATT and SNEGSKA (reference sequence). The CDR3 covers 15 residues. The CDR3 DNA reads as TGCAGCGCTTTAGCGGGAGAAAGGTTTCACAATGAGCAGTTCTTC. This encodes CSALAGERFHNEQFF.

In this sample, this clonotype turned up many times. The chain recombines TRBV20-1 with TRBJ1-2, with 8 positions matching TRBD1. Germline loops: CDR1 DFQATT, CDR2 SNEGSKA (reference sequence). V was pared by 6 bases and J by 8 bases, with 5 bases of the junction left unmatched. The CDR3 consists of 11 residues. This CDR3 is CSAQGARGYTF. The CDR3 DNA reads TGCAGTGCCCAGGGGGCTCGGGGCTACACCTTC.

This clonotype was recorded at least ten times. The rearrangement uses TRBV4-3 and TRBJ2-2; maybe TRBD1 (7 bases). Germline V CDR1 and CDR2: LGHNA, YSLEER. V shed 0 bases and J shed 5 bases, with 22 bases lying between them. The CDR3 contains 19 residues. This CDR3 is CASSQDMFQQTGRTGELFF. The CDR3 DNA is TGCGCCAGCAGCCAAGATATGTTCCAACAGACAGGGAGGACCGGGGAGCTGTTTTTT.

There are many counts of this clonotype. CDR3 coding DNA: TGCAGTGCTATTCTTATCGGTCTAGCGTACTCCTACAATGAGCAGTTCTTC. Translation: CSAILIGLAYSYNEQFF. This chain connects TRBV20-1 to TRBJ2-1; D possibly corresponds to TRBD2 (6 bases). The V gene's germline CDR1 is DFQATT and CDR2 SNEGSKA (reference sequence). CDR3 size: 17 residues. The V and J ends lost 4 bases and 0 bases respectively, with 19 bases between them.

This clonotype has more than one count but fewer than ten. The chain joins TRBV20-1 to TRBJ1-2, with D perhaps matching TRBD1 (6 bases). This CDR3 contains 13 residues. Germline CDR1 is DFQATT and CDR2 is SNEGSKA (reference sequence). Trimming took off 6 bases at V and 7 bases at J, with 18 bases between the two ends. CDR3 sequence: CSAKRPGAGGYTF. The CDR3 DNA reads TGCAGTGCCAAAAGGCCAGGGGCTGGTGGCTACACCTTC.

About this clonotype itself: This sequence may be a read error, since a much larger clone differs from it by one base. The chain couples TRBV29-1 to TRBJ2-1; D is possibly TRBD2 (7 bases). The V end was cut by 5 bases, the J end by 9 bases, with 23 bases between. The germline V gene encodes CDR1 SQVTM and CDR2 ANQGSEA. This CDR3 has 15 amino acids. In DNA form, the CDR3 reads TGCAGCGTTCGGGTGATAGGGGGGGGGTGGGGTGAGCAGTTCTTC. It codes for CSVRVIGGGWGEQFF.

This clonotype has a handful of counts. The chain joins TRBV5-6 to TRBJ2-7; 7 nucleotides align to TRBD1. The V gene's germline CDR1 is SGHDT and CDR2 YYEEEE. Trimming at V came to 4 bases and at J to 2 bases, leaving 9 bases not matched to a gene. The CDR3 covers 15 residues. The CDR3 reads CASSRLGQETYEQYF. CDR3 nucleotides: TGTGCCAGCAGCCGTTTAGGACAGGAGACCTACGAGCAGTACTTC. The whole variable domain, remainder taken from reference TRBV5-6 and TRBJ2-7, is DAGVTQSPTHLIKTRGQQVTLRCSPKSGHDTVSWYQQALGQGPQFIFQYYEEEERQRGNFPDRFSGHQFPNYSSELNVNALLLGDSALYLCASSRLGQETYEQYFGPGTRLTVT.

This clonotype came up many times. The rearrangement joins TRBV28 to TRBJ2-5; 13 nucleotides agree with TRBD2. CDR3 length: 15 amino acids. Losses at the gene ends were 5 bases for V and 4 bases for J; bases not matched to a gene: 4. Germline-derived CDR1 and CDR2 are MDHEN and SYDVKM. As DNA, the CDR3 is TGTGCCAGCAGTAAACGGACTAGCGGGAGAGAGACCCAGTACTTC. It is translated as CASSKRTSGRETQYF. Based on the CDR3 plus reference TRBV28 and TRBJ2-5, the full variable domain is DVKVTQSSRYLVKRTGEKVFLECVQDMDHENMFWYRQDPGLGLRLIYFSYDVKMKEKGDIPEGYSVSREKKERFSLILESASTNQTSMYLCASSKRTSGRETQYFGPGTRLLVL.

This clonotype was observed many times. The rearrangement links TRBV7-2 to TRBJ2-1, with D maybe TRBD2 (7 bases). The CDR3 totals 16 residues. Germline loops: CDR1 SGHTA, CDR2 FQGNSA. The germline V and J ends were trimmed by 3 bases and 0 bases, with 12 bases remaining between them. CDR3 residues: CASSFLADSSYNEQFF. CDR3 nucleotide sequence: TGTGCCAGCAGCTTTCTAGCGGACAGCTCCTACAATGAGCAGTTCTTC.

The rearrangement links TRBV5-6 to TRBJ1-5; D is undetermined. V lost 7 bases, J lost 6 bases, and 20 bases lay in between. Germline CDR1 reads SGHDT; CDR2 reads YYEEEE. The CDR3 loop spans 15 amino acids. The CDR3 bases are TGTGCCAGCCGGTCATCGGAAGGGCGAGGTCAGCCCCAGCATTTT. As protein: CASRSSEGRGQPQHF.

This clonotype came up a few times. The gene calls are TRBV5-1 and TRBJ2-1, with 8 bases that match TRBD1. V lost 10 bases, J lost 5 bases, and 8 bases stayed unmatched. Germline CDR1 SGHRS, CDR2 YFSETQ. The CDR3 spans 13 residues. The CDR3 region is CASSRTGHNEQFF. The CDR3 DNA reads TGCGCCTCGTCTAGGACAGGGCACAATGAGCAGTTCTTC.